This T cell receptor beta chain comes out of a study of identical twins. A word on this clonotype: Its target is unknown. The junction differs from germline at one of its ends, possibly a read error.

The V gene's germline CDR1 is MGHDK and CDR2 SYGVNS. This CDR3 comprises 17 residues. Study-wide results and limits: A partial confounding effect on zero-insertion analyses could come from invariant MAIT and iNKT cells.

TCRdb analysed the 5' RACE reads with MiXCR anew, one entry per CDR3 protein. The sample contains roughly 1,500,000 distinct CDR3 sequences, less than 40% of which appear only once. This TCR was sampled from a newborn girl in good health. The chain is built from TRBV25-1 and TRBJ2-1, with TRBD2 matching over 13 bases. The specimen sequenced was cord blood. The chain's CDR3 is CASSGGLAGPMYIEQFF. The CDR3 DNA reads as TGTGCCAGCAGTGGGGGACTAGCGGGACCAATGTACATTGAGCAGTTCTTC. Variable domain in full (rest from reference TRBV25-1 and TRBJ2-1): EADIYQTPRYLVIGTGKKITLECSQTMGHDKMYWYQQDPGMELHLIHYSYGVNSTEKGDLSSESTVSRIRTEHFPLTLESARPSHTSQYLCASSGGLAGPMYIEQFFGPGTRLTVL.